This TCR beta chain came from a study of blood T cell repertoires in COVID-19. Overall study: There were acute and convalescent COVID-19 samples, and they came from the United States, Italy and Spain. In each case, the material was cDNA or gDNA derived from T cells, B-cell-depleted T cells, or PBMCs.

Trimming shortened V by 1 base and J by 0 bases, and 6 bases separated the two germline ends. Germline V gene data show CDR1 as SEHNR and CDR2 as FQNEAQ (reference sequence). The CDR3 is 14 residues long. In the authors' workflow: Reference gene primer amplification in the assay estimated nucleated cell counts. Here immunoSEQ multiplex PCR was the method, and the copy in TCRdb shows in-frame clones only, minus some. The DNA gave D and trimming, while V, J and clone size come from that table. The sample has about 210,000 clones, around four fifths seen once. The clonotype originates from a woman aged 50 to 60 with active or convalescent COVID-19. The genes are TRBV7-9 and TRBJ1-2; D call uncertain. The sample consisted of peripheral blood. Here the CDR3 reads CASSLERANYGYTF. CDR3 nucleotides: TGTGCCAGCAGCTTAGAACGGGCTAACTATGGCTACACCTTC.